Below, 27 T cell receptor beta chains from the same sample are listed, as sequenced in a study of cytomegalovirus exposure and HLA in healthy donors. PCR employed 60 Vbeta and 13 Jbeta primers. TCRdb keeps only in-frame clones here, not all; method: immunoSEQ multiplex PCR. The repertoire has roughly 130,000 clones, 83% of them found once; the top ten carry roughly 1.2%. The specimen sequenced was PBMCs. The receptors come from a girl aged 2-15 years in good health and CMV-seronegative.

In this sample, this clone turned up a few times. This chain uses TRBV5-6 with TRBJ2-1; tentatively, D is TRBD2 (6 bases). The CDR3 runs to 13 residues. Trimming removed 4 bases at V and 9 bases at J, with 14 bases between. CDR1 is SGHDT and CDR2 is YYEEEE in the germline V gene. CDR3 sequence (DNA): TGTGCCAGCAGCGTGACTAGTCGGGGTGAGCAGTTCTTC. This gives the protein CASSVTSRGEQFF.

The chain uses TRBV6-1 and TRBJ1-1; D is possibly TRBD1 (5 bases). V gave up 7 bases and J gave up 1 base, with 10 bases separating them. Germline V gene sequence: CDR1 MNHNS, CDR2 SASEGT. The CDR3 is made up of 13 amino acids. The CDR3 sequence is CASTSGGNTEAFF. CDR3 bases: TGTGCCAGCACCTCGGGGGGGAACACTGAAGCTTTCTTT.

The rearrangement links TRBV21-1 to TRBJ2-7; whether TRBD2, the table's D call, matches the DNA was not checked. TRBV21-1 is a pseudogene segment. The CDR3 contains 12 residues. The CDR3 reads CAYPRRAHEQYF. The CDR3 region has the DNA TGTGCCTACCCCCGGAGGGCCCACGAGCAGTACTTC.

This sequence joins TRBV19 and TRBJ2-5; the match to TRBD2 covers 8 bases. The V segment lost 4 bases and the J segment 2 bases; nucleotides outside the gene matches: 6. The CDR3 is 15 residues long. Germline V CDR1 and CDR2: LNHDA, SQIVND (reference sequence). The CDR3 protein is CASSRLAPTQETQYF. The CDR3, as DNA: TGTGCCAGTAGTAGACTAGCGCCGACTCAAGAGACCCAGTACTTC.

The chain couples TRBV7-2 to TRBJ2-5; 11 nucleotides match TRBD2. Germline trimming cut 5 bases from V and 3 bases from J; bases unmatched to any gene: 8. CDR3 length: 16 amino acids. Germline CDR1 and CDR2: SGHTA and FQGNSA. DNA of the CDR3: TGTGCCAGCAGCCCCCGACTAGCGGGGTATAAAGAGACCCAGTACTTC. Translation: CASSPRLAGYKETQYF.

The genes are TRBV2 and TRBJ1-2, with D hard to call. Per germline, CDR1 SNHLY and CDR2 FYNNEI. This CDR3 region has 14 residues. V gave up 2 bases and J gave up 0 bases, with 7 bases separating them. CDR3 residues: CASSEMASNYGYTF. The CDR3 region has the DNA TGTGCCAGCAGTGAAATGGCCTCTAACTATGGCTACACCTTC. Looking up the rest from reference TRBV2 and TRBJ1-2 gives the full variable domain: EPEVTQTPSHQVTQMGQEVILRCVPISNHLYFYWYRQILGQKVEFLVSFYNNEISEKSEIFDDQFSVERPDGSNFTLKIRSTKLEDSAMYFCASSEMASNYGYTFGSGTRLTVV.

V and J are TRBV7-9 and TRBJ2-7; 7 nucleotides agree with TRBD1. The ends lost 1 base at V and 4 bases at J; junction bases unmatched: 7. Germline V lookup: CDR1 SEHNR, CDR2 FQNEAQ (reference sequence). This CDR3 contains 15 residues. The DNA of the CDR3 is TGTGCCAGCAGCTTAGATGGGACAGAGAAGTACGAGCAGTACTTC. Amino acid sequence: CASSLDGTEKYEQYF. The complete variable domain, with remaining parts taken from reference TRBV7-9 and TRBJ2-7, reads DTGVSQNPRHKITKRGQNVTFRCDPISEHNRLYWYRQTLGQGPEFLTYFQNEAQLEKSRLLSDRFSAERPKGSFSTLEIQRTEQGDSAMYLCASSLDGTEKYEQYFGPGTRLTVT.

The rearrangement links TRBV19 to TRBJ2-7; 9 nucleotides line up with TRBD1. The J segment lost 3 bases and the V segment lost 6 bases, leaving 9 bases of the junction unmatched. The CDR3 extends over 15 amino acids. Germline V gene data show CDR1 as LNHDA and CDR2 as SQIVND (reference sequence). CDR3 loop: CASSPGTGIYYEQYF. For the CDR3, the DNA is TGTGCCAGTAGCCCCGGGACAGGGATTTACTACGAGCAGTACTTC. The variable domain in full, completed from reference TRBV19 and TRBJ2-7, reads DGGITQSPKYLFRKEGQNVTLSCEQNLNHDAMYWYRQDPGQGLRLIYYSQIVNDFQKGDIAEGYSVSREKKESFPLTVTSAQKNPTAFYLCASSPGTGIYYEQYFGPGTRLTVT.

The DNA for the CDR3 is TGCGCCAGCAGCCAAGATAGAGGGGGACCCTACAATGAGCAGTTCTTC. Protein product: CASSQDRGGPYNEQFF. This chain uses TRBV4-3 with TRBJ2-1; possible D gene TRBD1, 6 bases. The V end lost 0 bases, the J end lost 2 bases, and 11 bases lay between the germline ends. The CDR3 spans 16 residues. CDR1 LGHNA and CDR2 YSLEER come from the germline V gene.

The genes are TRBV5-6 and TRBJ1-5; TRBD1 agrees at 7 bases. The germline CDR1 and CDR2 sequences are SGHDT and YYEEEE. Trimming cost V 4 bases and J 5 bases; bases outside gene matches: 12. CDR3 length: 16 amino acids. CDR3 loop: CASSRGGRGWDQPQHF. The CDR3 DNA sequence: TGTGCCAGCAGCCGCGGCGGCAGGGGGTGGGATCAGCCCCAGCATTTT.

V usage is TRBV18 and J usage is TRBJ2-5; D gene uncertain. Germline V gene sequence: CDR1 KGHSH, CDR2 LQKENI. The CDR3 is 12 amino acids. Trimming removed 6 bases at V and 4 bases at J, with 9 bases between. CDR3 nucleotide sequence: TGTGCCAGCTCTCTTACCGGAGAGACCCAGTACTTC. It specifies CASSLTGETQYF.

The chain employs TRBV30 and TRBJ2-5; unclear D gene. This CDR3 contains 13 residues. V was shortened by 0 bases and J by 5 bases, with 10 bases between the two germline ends. The germline V gene has CDR1 GTSNPN and CDR2 SVGIG (reference sequence). The CDR3 reads CAWSVIQTETQYF. CDR3 in DNA: TGTGCCTGGAGTGTAATCCAGACTGAGACCCAGTACTTC.

J is TRBJ2-2 and V is TRBV14; 8 bases are shared with TRBD2. Per germline, CDR1 SGHDN and CDR2 FVKESK. The V and J ends lost 3 bases and 0 bases, in that order; junction bases with no gene match: 12. The CDR3 has 19 residues. CDR3 amino acids: CASSHRPGTSWTNTGELFF. The CDR3 DNA sequence: TGTGCCAGCAGCCACCGTCCCGGGACTAGTTGGACGAACACCGGGGAGCTGTTTTTT. The full variable domain, its missing parts supplied by reference TRBV14 and TRBJ2-2, is EAGVTQFPSHSVIEKGQTVTLRCDPISGHDNLYWYRRVMGKEIKFLLHFVKESKQDESGMPNNRFLAERTGGTYSTLKVQPAELEDSGVYFCASSHRPGTSWTNTGELFFGEGSRLTVL.

This sequence joins TRBV18 and TRBJ2-7; a weak D match, TRBD2 (5 bases). This CDR3 is built from 14 residues. Germline V gene data show CDR1 as KGHSH and CDR2 as LQKENI. V was cut by 5 bases and J by 5 bases, with 16 bases left in between. CDR3 in DNA: TGTGCCAGCTCATTAACGGGAAGTGCTCACGAGCAGTACTTC. Its translation: CASSLTGSAHEQYF.

V usage is TRBV15 and J usage is TRBJ2-1; 7 bases are shared with TRBD1. V gave up 0 bases and J gave up 5 bases; unmatched junction bases: 7. This CDR3 comprises 16 residues. In germline, CDR1 is LNHNV, CDR2 YYDKDF (reference sequence). The CDR3 sequence: CATSRESAGGHNEQFF. The CDR3 DNA reads as TGTGCCACCAGCAGAGAATCGGCAGGGGGACACAATGAGCAGTTCTTC.

This clone was observed a single time. This sequence joins TRBV2 and TRBJ2-1, with 11 bases that match TRBD1. Losses at the gene ends were 10 bases for V and 10 bases for J; bases not matched to a gene: 9. Germline CDR1 SNHLY, CDR2 FYNNEI. This CDR3 region has 13 residues. CDR3 in amino acids: CATPGQGAEEQFF. The DNA for the CDR3 is TGTGCCACCCCTGGACAGGGGGCGGAAGAGCAGTTCTTC.

The gene calls are TRBV23-1 and TRBJ1-2; 7 positions agree with TRBD1. TRBV23-1 is labeled an ORF, and its function is uncertain. The J segment lost 3 bases and the V segment lost 2 bases, leaving 3 bases of the junction unmatched. The CDR3 is 14 residues long. DNA of the CDR3: TGCGCCAGCAGTCAACCCGACAGGGACTATGGCTACACCTTC. Amino acid sequence: CASSQPDRDYGYTF.

Remarks on this clone: Other DNA variants within this sample encode the same CDR3. This chain uses TRBV10-1 with TRBJ1-6; D unresolved. This CDR3 contains 18 residues. V was shortened by 6 bases and J by 1 base, with 19 bases between the two germline ends. CDR1 and CDR2 (germline): WNHNN, SYGVQD (reference sequence). The CDR3 nucleotides read TGCGCCAGCAGAAGGTTAAAGTCCTCGGGGTCCTATAATTCACCCCTCCACTTT. Protein: CASRRLKSSGSYNSPLHF.

This clone was detected a few times. CDR3 sequence (DNA): TGCGCCAGCAGCTTGGTGGGAGGCCCCTCCTACGAGCAGTACTTC. Residues: CASSLVGGPSYEQYF. V is TRBV5-1 and J is TRBJ2-7, with a weak D call TRBD2 (6 bases). CDR3 length: 15 amino acids. CDR1 is SGHRS and CDR2 is YFSETQ in the germline V gene. Trimming removed 0 bases from V and 0 bases from J, with 10 bases in between.

The chain couples TRBV27 to TRBJ2-5; possibly TRBD2 for D (6 bases). The CDR3 extends over 15 amino acids. CDR1 and CDR2 from the germline V gene are MNHEY and SMNVEV (reference sequence). V shed 4 bases and J shed 4 bases, with 16 bases lying between them. CDR3 DNA: TGTGCCAGCAGTTCGGGGGAGAGCTCGGGAGAGACCCAGTACTTC. It specifies CASSSGESSGETQYF.

A remark on this clone: An end of the junction differs from the germline gene, which may be a read error. The chain uses TRBV19 and TRBJ2-7; perhaps TRBD1 as D (6 bases). Germline V gives CDR1 LNHDA, CDR2 SQIVND (reference sequence). The CDR3 spans 13 residues. CDR3 sequence: CASSLGASSEQYF. CDR3 sequence (DNA): TGTGCCAGTAGTTTGGGGGCGTCCTCCGAGCAGTACTTC.

V and J are TRBV10-1 and TRBJ2-5, with 9 positions matching TRBD1. Germline assignment: CDR1 WNHNN and CDR2 SYGVQD (reference sequence). V shed 3 bases and J 11 bases; nucleotides not matched to a gene: 13. The CDR3 is 15 amino acids. The chain's CDR3 is CASSDRDREDGEQYF. As DNA, the CDR3 is TGCGCCAGCAGTGATCGGGACAGGGAGGATGGGGAGCAGTACTTC.

This chain links TRBV29-1 with TRBJ2-6, with D unresolved. CDR1 and CDR2 from the germline V gene are SQVTM and ANQGSEA. CDR3 size: 13 residues. V lost 4 bases and J 4 bases, leaving 8 bases between the germline ends. CDR3 sequence (DNA): TGCAGCGTTGGAGCAAAGGGGGCCAACGTCCTGACTTTC. Amino acid sequence: CSVGAKGANVLTF.

The chain uses TRBV29-1 and TRBJ2-5; 9 nucleotides agree with TRBD1. Germline CDR1 SQVTM, CDR2 ANQGSEA. The V segment lost 7 bases and the J segment 7 bases; nucleotides outside the gene matches: 16. The CDR3 is 15 amino acids. CDR3 sequence: CSAPLQGARVGTQYF. The CDR3 DNA reads as TGCAGCGCTCCATTACAGGGGGCGCGTGTTGGGACCCAGTACTTC.

This chain links TRBV5-4 with TRBJ2-1; 7 bases map to TRBD2. The CDR3 covers 12 residues. The germline CDR1 and CDR2 sequences are SGHNT and YYREEE (reference sequence). The junction had 6 bases not matched to a gene; V was cut back by 5 bases and J by 10 bases. The CDR3 sequence is CASSLFSGEQFF. CDR3 sequence (DNA): TGTGCCAGCAGTTTATTTAGCGGGGAGCAGTTCTTC.

The chain carries TRBV2 and TRBJ2-2; D gene unclear. Trimming pared 6 bases from V and 1 base from J, leaving 12 bases between. Germline V gene lookup returns CDR1 SNHLY and CDR2 FYNNEI. The CDR3 loop spans 15 amino acids. CDR3 sequence reads: CASRENSQNTGELFF. The CDR3 nucleotides read TGTGCCAGCAGAGAGAACAGTCAGAACACCGGGGAGCTGTTTTTT.

This chain joins TRBV2 and TRBJ2-1, with TRBD1 identical over 8 bases. In germline, CDR1 is SNHLY, CDR2 FYNNEI. This CDR3 contains 15 residues. V trimming: 3 bases; J trimming: 7 bases; junction bases outside the gene matches: 8. The CDR3 DNA reads TGTGCCAGCAGTGAGGCCGGGACAGGATTTAATGAGCAGTTCTTC. Translation: CASSEAGTGFNEQFF.